This T cell receptor beta chain stems from a study of CD8 T cells in ankylosing spondylitis. This clonotype is deemed medium-sized. The antigen remains unidentified. In TCRdb, the 5' RACE reads were re-called with MiXCR into one record per CDR3 protein. The sample records around 150,000 distinct CDR3 sequences, under 35% being singletons. Findings and limits, study-wide: Ankylosing spondylitis blood seemed to carry a telltale TCR beta motif made of about 8 highly homologous variants.

J was trimmed by 1 base and V by 7 bases; bases with no gene match: 6. Germline CDR1 and CDR2: SGHTA and FQGNSA. This CDR3 has 15 residues. The rearrangement links TRBV7-2 to TRBJ2-3, with 9 bases lining up with TRBD2. Sequenced material: synovial fluid, either unsorted or a sorted T cell fraction (not recorded which). This TCR came from a male donor with ankylosing spondylitis. DNA of the CDR3: TGTGCCAGCACGTTTACTAGCGGGCGCACAGATACGCAGTATTTT. This encodes CASTFTSGRTDTQYF.